The clone carrying this T cell receptor (beta chain) was found once. This specimen comes from a study of cytomegalovirus exposure and HLA in healthy donors. The V gene's germline CDR1 is ENHRY and CDR2 SYGVKD. The CDR3 extends over 13 amino acids. V was clipped by 4 bases and J by 5 bases, with 11 bases between them. The PCR made use of 60 Vbeta and 13 Jbeta primers. Method: immunoSEQ multiplex PCR; TCRdb's copy keeps in-frame clones and lacks some. In the table there are 150,000 to 200,000 clones, 86% of which are singletons. This sequence originates from a woman younger than 30 in good health and CMV-seronegative. The chain is built from TRBV10-3 and TRBJ1-2; D unresolved. Sequences were obtained from PBMCs. As DNA, the CDR3 is TGTGCCATCAGTGTCAGGCAGGAATATGGCTACACCTTC. Its protein is CAISVRQEYGYTF.